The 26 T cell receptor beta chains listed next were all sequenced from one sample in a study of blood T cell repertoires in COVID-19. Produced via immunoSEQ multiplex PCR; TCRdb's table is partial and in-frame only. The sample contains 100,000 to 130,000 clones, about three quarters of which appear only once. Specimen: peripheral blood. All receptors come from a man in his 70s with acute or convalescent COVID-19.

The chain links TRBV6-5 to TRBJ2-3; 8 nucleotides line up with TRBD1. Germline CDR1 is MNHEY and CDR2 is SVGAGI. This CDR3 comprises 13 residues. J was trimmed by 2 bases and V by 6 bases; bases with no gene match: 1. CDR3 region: CASRDRVTDTQYF. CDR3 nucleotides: TGTGCCAGCAGGGACAGGGTCACAGATACGCAGTATTTT.

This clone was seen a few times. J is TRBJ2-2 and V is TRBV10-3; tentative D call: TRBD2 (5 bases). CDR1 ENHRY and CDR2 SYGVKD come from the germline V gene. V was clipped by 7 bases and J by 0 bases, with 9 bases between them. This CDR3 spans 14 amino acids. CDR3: CAITRGSNTGELFF. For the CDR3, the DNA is TGTGCCATCACCCGGGGTTCGAACACCGGGGAGCTGTTTTTT.

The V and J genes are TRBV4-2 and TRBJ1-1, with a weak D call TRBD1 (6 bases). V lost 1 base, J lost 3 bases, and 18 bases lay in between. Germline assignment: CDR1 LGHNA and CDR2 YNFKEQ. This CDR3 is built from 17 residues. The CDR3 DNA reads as TGTGCCAGCAGCCAAGCTATCTCAGGGGCAGGGTACACTGAAGCTTTCTTT. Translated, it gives CASSQAISGAGYTEAFF.

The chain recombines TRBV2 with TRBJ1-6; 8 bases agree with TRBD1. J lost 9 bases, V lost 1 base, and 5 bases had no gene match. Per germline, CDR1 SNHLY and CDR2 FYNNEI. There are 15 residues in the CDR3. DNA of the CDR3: TGTGCCAGCAGTGAAGGGCAGGGGGCTTTTTCACCCCTCCACTTT. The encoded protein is CASSEGQGAFSPLHF.

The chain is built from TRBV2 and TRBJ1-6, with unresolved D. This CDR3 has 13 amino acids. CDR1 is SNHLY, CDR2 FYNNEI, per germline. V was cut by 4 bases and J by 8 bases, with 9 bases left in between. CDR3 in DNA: TGTGCCAGCAGTGCGATCCAGGATTCACCCCTCCACTTT. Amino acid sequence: CASSAIQDSPLHF.

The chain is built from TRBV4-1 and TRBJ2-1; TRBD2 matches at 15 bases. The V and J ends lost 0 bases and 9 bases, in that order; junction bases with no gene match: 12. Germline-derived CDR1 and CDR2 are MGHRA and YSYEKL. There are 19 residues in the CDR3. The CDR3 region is CASSQEFGTSGGFVGEQFF. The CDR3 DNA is TGCGCCAGCAGCCAAGAGTTCGGGACTAGCGGGGGGTTCGTCGGTGAGCAGTTCTTC.

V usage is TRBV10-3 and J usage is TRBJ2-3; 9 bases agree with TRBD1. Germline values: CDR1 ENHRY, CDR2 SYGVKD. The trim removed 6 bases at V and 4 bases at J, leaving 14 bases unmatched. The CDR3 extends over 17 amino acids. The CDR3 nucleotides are TGTGCCATCAGCCTAGGTCTCCCGGGACAGGGTTCAGATACGCAGTATTTT. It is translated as CAISLGLPGQGSDTQYF.

The CDR3 region is CASSVGWRGGNEQFF. DNA of the CDR3: TGTGCCAGCAGCGTAGGGTGGCGGGGGGGCAATGAGCAGTTCTTC. The chain links TRBV9 to TRBJ2-1; 9 bases are a match to TRBD2. The CDR3 is 15 residues long. Germline CDR1 and CDR2: SGDLS and YYNGEE. Trimming removed 0 bases from V and 6 bases from J; junction bases left unmatched: 4.

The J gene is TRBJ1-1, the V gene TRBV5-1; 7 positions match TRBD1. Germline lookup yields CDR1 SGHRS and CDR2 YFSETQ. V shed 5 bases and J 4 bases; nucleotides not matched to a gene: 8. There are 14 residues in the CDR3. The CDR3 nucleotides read TGCGCCAGCAGAGACCGGGACAGAGTCACTGAAGCTTTCTTT. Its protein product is CASRDRDRVTEAFF.

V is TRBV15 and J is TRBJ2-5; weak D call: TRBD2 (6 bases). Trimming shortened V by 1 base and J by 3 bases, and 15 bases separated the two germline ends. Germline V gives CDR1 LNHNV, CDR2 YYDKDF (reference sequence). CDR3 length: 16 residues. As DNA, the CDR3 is TGTGCCACCAGCAGAGGTGCGGGGCGAATGGAAGAGACCCAGTACTTC. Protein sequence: CATSRGAGRMEETQYF. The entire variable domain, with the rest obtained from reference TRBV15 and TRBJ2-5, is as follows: DAMVIQNPRYQVTQFGKPVTLSCSQTLNHNVMYWYQQKSSQAPKLLFHYYDKDFNNEADTPDNFQSRRPNTSFCFLDIRSPGLGDTAMYLCATSRGAGRMEETQYFGPGTRLLVL.

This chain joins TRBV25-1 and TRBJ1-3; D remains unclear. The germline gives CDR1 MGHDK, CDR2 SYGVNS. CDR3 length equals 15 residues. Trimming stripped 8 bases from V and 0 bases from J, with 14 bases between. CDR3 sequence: CASGGLPLSGNTIYF. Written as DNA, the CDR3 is TGTGCCAGCGGCGGGCTTCCCCTCTCTGGAAACACCATATATTTT. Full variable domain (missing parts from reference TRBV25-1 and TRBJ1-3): EADIYQTPRYLVIGTGKKITLECSQTMGHDKMYWYQQDPGMELHLIHYSYGVNSTEKGDLSSESTVSRIRTEHFPLTLESARPSHTSQYLCASGGLPLSGNTIYFGEGSWLTVV.

The CDR3 loop reads CASSLRESTDTQYF. CDR3 bases: TGCGCCAGCAGCTTGCGGGAGAGCACAGATACGCAGTATTTT. The chain is built from TRBV5-1 and TRBJ2-3; a weak D match, TRBD2 (6 bases). Germline CDR1 reads SGHRS; CDR2 reads YFSETQ. Between the trimmed V and J ends, which lost 1 base and 0 bases, there was a span of 6 bases. This CDR3 has 14 amino acids.

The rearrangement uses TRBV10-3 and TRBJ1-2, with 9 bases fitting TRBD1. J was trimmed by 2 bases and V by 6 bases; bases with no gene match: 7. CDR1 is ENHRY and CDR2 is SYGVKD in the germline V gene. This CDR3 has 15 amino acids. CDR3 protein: CAISSDRGYNYGYTF. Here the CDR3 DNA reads TGTGCCATCAGCTCGGACAGGGGTTACAACTATGGCTACACCTTC.

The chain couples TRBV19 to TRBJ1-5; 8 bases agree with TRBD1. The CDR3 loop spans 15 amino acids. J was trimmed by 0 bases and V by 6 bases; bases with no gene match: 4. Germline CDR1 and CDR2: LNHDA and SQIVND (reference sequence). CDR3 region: CASSLDRASNQPQHF. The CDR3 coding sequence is TGTGCCAGTAGCTTGGACAGGGCTAGCAATCAGCCCCAGCATTTT.

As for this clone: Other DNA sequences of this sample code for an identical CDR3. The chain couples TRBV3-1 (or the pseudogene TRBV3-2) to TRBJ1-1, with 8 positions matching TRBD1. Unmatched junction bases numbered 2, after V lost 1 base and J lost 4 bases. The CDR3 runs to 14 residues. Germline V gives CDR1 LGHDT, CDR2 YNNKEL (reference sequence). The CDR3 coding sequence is TGTGCCAGCAGCCAAGGACAGGGGATCACTGAAGCTTTCTTT. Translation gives CASSQGQGITEAFF.

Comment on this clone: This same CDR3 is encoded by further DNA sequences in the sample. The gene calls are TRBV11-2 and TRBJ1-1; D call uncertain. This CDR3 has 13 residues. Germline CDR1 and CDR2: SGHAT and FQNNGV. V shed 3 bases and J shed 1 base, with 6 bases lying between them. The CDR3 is CASSLGRNTEAFF. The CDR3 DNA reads TGTGCCAGCAGCTTGGGCCGGAACACTGAAGCTTTCTTT.

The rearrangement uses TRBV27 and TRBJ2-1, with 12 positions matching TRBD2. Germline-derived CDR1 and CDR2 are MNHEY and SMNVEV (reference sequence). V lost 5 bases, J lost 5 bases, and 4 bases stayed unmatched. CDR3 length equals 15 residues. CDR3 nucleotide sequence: TGTGCCAGCAGTCGTTCTAGCGGGGGGGACAATGAGCAGTTCTTC. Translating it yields CASSRSSGGDNEQFF.

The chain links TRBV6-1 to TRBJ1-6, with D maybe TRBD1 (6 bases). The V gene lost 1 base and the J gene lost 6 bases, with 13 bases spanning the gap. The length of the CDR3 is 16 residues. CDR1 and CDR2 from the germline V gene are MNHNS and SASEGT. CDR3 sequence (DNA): TGTGCCAGCAGTGAAGGTATAAGGGGGGGTAATTCACCCCTCCACTTT. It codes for CASSEGIRGGNSPLHF.

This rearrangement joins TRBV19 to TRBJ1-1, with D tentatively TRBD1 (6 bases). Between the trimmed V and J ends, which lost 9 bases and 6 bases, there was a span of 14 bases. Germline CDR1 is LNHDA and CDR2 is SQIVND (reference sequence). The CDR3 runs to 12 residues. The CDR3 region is CASGNRDAEAFF. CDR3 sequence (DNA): TGTGCCAGCGGTAACAGGGATGCTGAAGCTTTCTTT.

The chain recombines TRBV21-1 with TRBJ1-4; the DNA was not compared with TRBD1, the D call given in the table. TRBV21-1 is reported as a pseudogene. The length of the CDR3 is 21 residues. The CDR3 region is CASSKELYRDRILVTNEKLFF. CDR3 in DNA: TGTGCCAGCAGCAAAGAGCTGTACCGGGACAGGATTTTAGTTACTAATGAAAAACTGTTTTTT.

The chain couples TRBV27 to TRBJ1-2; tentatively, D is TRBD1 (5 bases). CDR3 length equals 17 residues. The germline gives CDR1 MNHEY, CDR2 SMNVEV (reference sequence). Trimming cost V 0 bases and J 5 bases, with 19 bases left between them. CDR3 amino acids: CASSLSITGRAVYGYTF. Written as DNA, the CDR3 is TGTGCCAGCAGTTTATCGATCACAGGCCGGGCGGTATATGGCTACACCTTC.

In DNA, the CDR3 is TGTGCCAGCAGTTTCGGTCTCAAAAACATTCAGTACTTC. Residues: CASSFGLKNIQYF. The chain joins TRBV12-3 or TRBV12-4 to TRBJ2-4; D unclear. The CDR3 consists of 13 residues. Trimming took off 3 bases at V and 3 bases at J, with 6 bases between the two ends.

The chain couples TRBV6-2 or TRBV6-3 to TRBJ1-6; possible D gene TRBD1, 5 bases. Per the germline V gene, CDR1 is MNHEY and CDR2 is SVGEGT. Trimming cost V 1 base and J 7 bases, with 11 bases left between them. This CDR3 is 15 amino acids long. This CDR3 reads CASSYFGGTNSPLHF. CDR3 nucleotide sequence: TGTGCCAGCAGTTACTTCGGGGGGACCAATTCACCCCTCCACTTT.

The CDR3 DNA sequence: TGTGCCAGCGGGTCGACAGGGGGCGCCTACACCTTC. Protein product: CASGSTGGAYTF. V usage is TRBV25-1 and J usage is TRBJ1-2; 10 nucleotides line up with TRBD1. V was clipped by 8 bases and J by 10 bases; unmatched bases: 7. Per germline, CDR1 MGHDK and CDR2 SYGVNS. The CDR3 contains 12 residues.

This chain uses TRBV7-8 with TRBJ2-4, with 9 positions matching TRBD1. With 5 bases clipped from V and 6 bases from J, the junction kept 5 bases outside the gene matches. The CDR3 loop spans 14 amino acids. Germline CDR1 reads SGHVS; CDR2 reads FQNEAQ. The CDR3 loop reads CASSPTGGGNIQYF. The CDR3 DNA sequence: TGTGCCAGCAGCCCGACAGGGGGTGGAAACATTCAGTACTTC.

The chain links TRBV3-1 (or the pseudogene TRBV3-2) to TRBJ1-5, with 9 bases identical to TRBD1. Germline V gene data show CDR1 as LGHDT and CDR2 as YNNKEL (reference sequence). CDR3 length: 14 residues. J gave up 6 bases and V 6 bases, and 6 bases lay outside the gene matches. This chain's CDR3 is CASSLGQGFQPQHF. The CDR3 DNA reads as TGTGCCAGCAGTTTGGGACAGGGTTTTCAGCCCCAGCATTTT.